A selection of T cell receptor beta chains follows, all from one sample in a study of OX40 agonist ivuxolimab in advanced cancers. Measured with immunoSEQ multiplex PCR; TCRdb has only the in-frame clones, and not every one. The sample contains approximately 74,000 clones, 70% to 90% of which appear only once. The sequencing here drew on CD4+ or CD8+ T cells sorted from blood, taken in a trial of the OX40 agonist ivuxolimab. The receptors come from an adult with an advanced solid tumor such as melanoma, head and neck, liver or kidney cancer. Both conserved end residues are trimmed from each CDR3. D genes are given only for firm matches.

d_gene: .; j_gene: TRBJ1-1; v_gene: TRBV2; CDR3aa: ARSVGARTEAF
d_gene: .; j_gene: TRBJ2-1; v_gene: TRBV7-7; CDR3aa: ASSLAAGTEQF
d_gene: .; j_gene: TRBJ2-7; v_gene: TRBV27; CDR3aa: ASSRAPVSSEQY
d_gene: .; j_gene: TRBJ1-3; v_gene: TRBV28; CDR3aa: ASSLRGSSGNTIY
d_gene: .; j_gene: TRBJ2-5; v_gene: TRBV16; CDR3aa: ASSQRQGPGAQETQY
d_gene: TRBD1; j_gene: TRBJ1-1; v_gene: TRBV6-5; CDR3aa: ASSRQGKNTEAF
d_gene: .; j_gene: TRBJ2-5; v_gene: TRBV5-1; CDR3aa: ASSLGHLQETQY
d_gene: .; j_gene: TRBJ1-6; v_gene: TRBV25-1; CDR3aa: ASSSGSIHNSPLH
d_gene: TRBD2; j_gene: TRBJ2-3; v_gene: TRBV18; CDR3aa: ASSPRTGLGLAGGATDTQY
d_gene: .; j_gene: TRBJ2-2; v_gene: TRBV18; CDR3aa: ASSLGGGELF
d_gene: .; j_gene: TRBJ2-5; v_gene: TRBV7-2; CDR3aa: ASVKTVSLVETQY
d_gene: .; j_gene: TRBJ2-7; v_gene: TRBV7-9; CDR3aa: ASSLDEQY
d_gene: .; j_gene: TRBJ1-1; v_gene: TRBV14; CDR3aa: ASSQPRVNTEAF
d_gene: TRBD1; j_gene: TRBJ1-4; v_gene: TRBV28; CDR3aa: ASSPRGGVGKLF
d_gene: .; j_gene: TRBJ1-2; v_gene: TRBV19; CDR3aa: ASRREGGANYGYT
d_gene: .; j_gene: TRBJ2-2; v_gene: TRBV6-5; CDR3aa: ASSYKFPRLTGELF
d_gene: TRBD2; j_gene: TRBJ2-3; v_gene: TRBV11-3; CDR3aa: ASSLGPLGLAGVSTDTQY
d_gene: .; j_gene: TRBJ2-3; v_gene: TRBV9; CDR3aa: ASSVGWLTDTQY
d_gene: TRBD2; j_gene: TRBJ2-2; v_gene: TRBV5-1; CDR3aa: ASSSRLAGDTGELF
d_gene: TRBD2; j_gene: TRBJ2-7; v_gene: TRBV7-2; CDR3aa: ASSLVSGRPSSYEQY
d_gene: .; j_gene: TRBJ1-5; v_gene: TRBV7-2; CDR3aa: ASSPRWGGPNQPQH
d_gene: .; j_gene: TRBJ2-5; v_gene: TRBV14; CDR3aa: ASSQDFYQETQY
d_gene: .; j_gene: TRBJ2-1; v_gene: TRBV6-1; CDR3aa: ASSEVANLYNEQF
d_gene: .; j_gene: TRBJ2-5; v_gene: TRBV11-2; CDR3aa: ASRLAGETQY
d_gene: .; j_gene: TRBJ2-3; v_gene: TRBV20-1; CDR3aa: SAKQNTQY
d_gene: .; j_gene: TRBJ2-5; v_gene: TRBV5-8; CDR3aa: ASSPGDPREETQY
d_gene: .; j_gene: TRBJ2-1; v_gene: TRBV11-1; CDR3aa: ASSVTELSYNEQF
d_gene: TRBD2; j_gene: TRBJ2-1; v_gene: TRBV28; CDR3aa: ASSLVSGSNSYNEQF
d_gene: .; j_gene: TRBJ2-3; v_gene: TRBV28; CDR3aa: ASVPGTTDTQY
d_gene: TRBD2; j_gene: TRBJ2-1; v_gene: TRBV18; CDR3aa: ASSPGGENEQF
d_gene: TRBD2; j_gene: TRBJ2-7; v_gene: TRBV27; CDR3aa: ASSPRTSGRYGDQY
d_gene: .; j_gene: TRBJ2-7; v_gene: TRBV5-4; CDR3aa: ASSLAWGNYEQY
d_gene: .; j_gene: TRBJ2-1; v_gene: TRBV15; CDR3aa: ATSRDRDSYNEQF
d_gene: .; j_gene: TRBJ2-3; v_gene: TRBV28; CDR3aa: ASSLQGDTQY
d_gene: .; j_gene: TRBJ1-1; v_gene: TRBV28; CDR3aa: ASSRPVQGEAF
d_gene: .; j_gene: TRBJ2-7; v_gene: TRBV28; CDR3aa: ASSSGYSYEQY
d_gene: .; j_gene: TRBJ1-2; v_gene: TRBV7-2; CDR3aa: ASSLAVLQNGYT
d_gene: TRBD1; j_gene: TRBJ1-1; v_gene: TRBV29-1; CDR3aa: SIQGQPNTEAF
d_gene: .; j_gene: TRBJ1-5; v_gene: TRBV5-6; CDR3aa: ASSSRVGGPNSNQPQH
d_gene: TRBD1; j_gene: TRBJ1-2; v_gene: TRBV27; CDR3aa: ASSPWTGDGYGYT
d_gene: .; j_gene: TRBJ2-7; v_gene: TRBV29-1; CDR3aa: SADTDIGEQY
d_gene: .; j_gene: TRBJ2-2; v_gene: TRBV14; CDR3aa: ASSRLVPGELF
d_gene: .; j_gene: TRBJ1-1; v_gene: TRBV2; CDR3aa: ASTRQTENTEAF
d_gene: .; j_gene: TRBJ2-3; v_gene: TRBV2; CDR3aa: ASSRLIADTQY
d_gene: TRBD1; j_gene: TRBJ1-4; v_gene: TRBV9; CDR3aa: ASSVGGQGGEKLF
d_gene: .; j_gene: TRBJ2-1; v_gene: TRBV7-9; CDR3aa: ASSPKLRLGNEQF
d_gene: TRBD2; j_gene: TRBJ2-6; v_gene: TRBV11-3; CDR3aa: ASSRGGAGVPQAGANVLT
d_gene: TRBD2; j_gene: TRBJ2-2; v_gene: TRBV6-4; CDR3aa: ASSERAGAVTGELF
d_gene: .; j_gene: TRBJ1-2; v_gene: TRBV18; CDR3aa: ASSTSTGTYGYT
d_gene: .; j_gene: TRBJ1-2; v_gene: TRBV19; CDR3aa: ASSYLQVLNYGYT
d_gene: .; j_gene: TRBJ1-5; v_gene: TRBV7-9; CDR3aa: ASSRESANGQPQH
d_gene: .; j_gene: TRBJ2-5; v_gene: TRBV5-1; CDR3aa: ASSLLGGQETQY
d_gene: TRBD1; j_gene: TRBJ1-1; v_gene: TRBV6-5; CDR3aa: ASSYGMTGRDTEAF